This entry lists 25 T cell receptor beta chains sequenced from one sample in a study of monozygotic twins with inflammatory bowel disease. TCRdb reanalyzed the 5' RACE reads and collapses them to one entry per CDR3 protein, without DNA. The sample includes about 210,000 distinct CDR3 sequences. The specimen sequenced was blood. The receptor source for this set is a human donor with ulcerative colitis or Crohn's disease, or a healthy co-twin of an affected twin (not recorded which).

The chain links TRBV7-2 to TRBJ1-5; lacking DNA, the TRBD1 call made by TCRdb goes unchecked. The CDR3 is made up of 12 amino acids. Germline CDR1 and CDR2: SGHTA and FQGNSA. The CDR3 loop reads CASSGGPEPQHF.

The rearrangement links TRBV5-1 to TRBJ2-5; TCRdb's assignment of TRBD1 cannot be checked, as there is no DNA. This CDR3 contains 15 residues. The V gene's germline CDR1 is SGHRS and CDR2 YFSETQ. CDR3 sequence: CASSSPEQGTETQYF.

This chain connects TRBV3-1 to TRBJ2-7; TCRdb selects TRBD2, and the lack of DNA leaves this call unchecked. The CDR3 runs to 18 residues. The germline gives CDR1 LGHDT, CDR2 YNNKEL (reference sequence). The CDR3 region is CASSQEGTSGRMVYEQYF.

The chain is built from TRBV7-6 and TRBJ2-7. This CDR3 is built from 14 residues. Germline lookup yields CDR1 SGHVS and CDR2 FNYEAQ. The CDR3 is CASSYMVSSYEQYF.

The genes are TRBV4-1 and TRBJ2-5; TCRdb selects TRBD1, and the lack of DNA leaves this call unchecked. Per germline, CDR1 MGHRA and CDR2 YSYEKL. The CDR3 totals 15 residues. CDR3 region: CVSSQVGDMEETQYF.

The chain combines TRBV20-1 with TRBJ2-1; TCRdb indicates TRBD2, and absent DNA this call remains unverified. The CDR3 is made up of 14 amino acids. Germline CDR1 and CDR2: DFQATT and SNEGSKA (reference sequence). The CDR3: CSARDASIDNEQFF.

The V call is TRBV7-9, the J call TRBJ2-1; TCRdb's D call, TRBD1, is unchecked because there is no DNA. Germline CDR1 and CDR2: SEHNR and FQNEAQ (reference sequence). This CDR3 is built from 16 residues. CDR3 sequence: CASSPAGDRGPNEQFF.

The chain couples TRBV2 to TRBJ1-2. The germline CDR1 and CDR2 sequences are SNHLY and FYNNEI. The CDR3 runs 11 residues. The CDR3 sequence: CAFYFNYGYTF.

V usage is TRBV5-6 and J usage is TRBJ2-3; TCRdb's D call of TRBD1 is untestable without DNA. Germline V gene sequence: CDR1 SGHDT, CDR2 YYEEEE. The CDR3 has 16 residues. Here the CDR3 reads CASSSYRQGETDTQYF.

The V gene is TRBV20-1, the J gene TRBJ2-2; the D call from TCRdb, TRBD2, cannot be confirmed without DNA. The CDR3 extends over 15 amino acids. CDR1 DFQATT and CDR2 SNEGSKA come from the germline V gene (reference sequence). The CDR3 protein is CSAPVAGGYTGELFF.

This chain links TRBV12-3 or TRBV12-4 with TRBJ2-3; the TCRdb call, TRBD2, lacks DNA for checking. The CDR3 spans 15 residues. The CDR3 reads CASTKTSGPFNTQYF.

The CDR3 here is CAWNRGHLSTDTQYF. The rearrangement uses TRBV30 and TRBJ2-3; checking the TCRdb D call of TRBD1 is not possible without DNA. This CDR3 spans 15 amino acids. The germline V gene encodes CDR1 GTSNPN and CDR2 SVGIG (reference sequence).

The CDR3 is CASSFHLGQDYEQYF. The V call is TRBV5-1, the J call TRBJ2-7; TCRdb's assignment of TRBD1 cannot be checked, as there is no DNA. From germline, CDR1 is SGHRS and CDR2 YFSETQ. The CDR3 spans 15 residues.

V is TRBV12-3 or TRBV12-4 and J is TRBJ1-4; TCRdb reports TRBD1, a call that lacks DNA to check it against. The CDR3 has 15 amino acids. This CDR3 is CASSLVAGGSEKLFF.

The V gene is TRBV12-3 or TRBV12-4, the J gene TRBJ2-5; TCRdb returns TRBD1, unconfirmable since there is no DNA. The CDR3 loop spans 12 amino acids. The CDR3: CASSYEGETQYF.

The genes are TRBV6-2 or TRBV6-3 and TRBJ1-5. CDR1 MNHEY and CDR2 SVGEGT come from the germline V gene. This CDR3 contains 19 residues. This CDR3 is CASSYPTGLPSISNQPQHF.

The genes are TRBV11-2 and TRBJ1-1. The CDR3 sequence is 13 residues long. Germline V gene sequence: CDR1 SGHAT, CDR2 FQNNGV. This CDR3 reads CASSLVLAAEAFF.

The V call is TRBV3-1, the J call TRBJ1-2; checking the TCRdb D call of TRBD1 is not possible without DNA. CDR3 length: 14 residues. The germline V gene encodes CDR1 LGHDT and CDR2 YNNKEL (reference sequence). CDR3 protein: CASSQDAAYYGYTF.

The V gene is TRBV5-1, the J gene TRBJ1-1; TCRdb selects TRBD1, and the lack of DNA leaves this call unchecked. CDR3 length: 15 residues. Germline V gene data show CDR1 as SGHRS and CDR2 as YFSETQ. The CDR3 here is CASSLRGTTNTEAFF.

This chain links TRBV6-5 with TRBJ1-3; TCRdb outputs TRBD1, but without DNA this stays unchecked. The CDR3 covers 13 residues. In germline, CDR1 is MNHEY, CDR2 SVGAGI. The CDR3 loop reads CASSPLTGNTIYF.

The rearrangement links TRBV6-5 to TRBJ1-6. The length of the CDR3 is 17 residues. The germline gives CDR1 MNHEY, CDR2 SVGAGI. CDR3 residues: CASSYSSLATVASPLHF.

The chain carries TRBV5-1 and TRBJ1-5; with no DNA, the TCRdb D assignment of TRBD1 cannot be verified. CDR3 length: 15 residues. Looked up from germline, CDR1 is SGHRS and CDR2 is YFSETQ. The CDR3 reads CASSLAGTSNQPQHF.

The V gene is TRBV7-8, the J gene TRBJ1-5. CDR3 length: 14 amino acids. The germline V gene has CDR1 SGHVS and CDR2 FQNEAQ. The CDR3 sequence is CASTSISSNQPQHF.

The CDR3 region is CASRPSDRGLRGYTF. The rearrangement joins TRBV28 to TRBJ1-2; TCRdb calls TRBD1, which cannot be checked without DNA. The CDR3 is 15 residues long. Germline-derived CDR1 and CDR2 are MDHEN and SYDVKM.

V is TRBV5-1 and J is TRBJ2-1; there is no DNA to check the TCRdb D call of TRBD2. The germline gives CDR1 SGHRS, CDR2 YFSETQ. CDR3 length: 15 residues. The CDR3 protein is CASSLVGTNYNEQFF.